The text below deals with one T cell receptor beta chain. Its matching antigen is unknown. The source of the sample is a study of cytomegalovirus exposure and HLA in healthy donors. The study's findings and limits: In an earlier analysis, about 90% or about 30%: the productive usage of most TCR beta V segments. Rarity marked most TCR sequences, yet some public TCRs occurred in many donors. It emerged from a later analysis that several of the most significant clusters appeared to be linked to common viral pathogens. Differences between HLA loci emerged in a later analysis of TCR association rates, with DRB1 most and HLA-C fewest.

The CDR3 runs to 16 residues. From germline, CDR1 is LGHNA and CDR2 YNFKEQ. V lost 3 bases to trimming and J lost 4 bases; unmatched junction nucleotides: 7. The study ran its PCR with 60 Vbeta and 13 Jbeta primers. Profiling relied on immunoSEQ multiplex PCR, and the TCRdb table lists in-frame clones only, not all of them. The top ten clones hold approximately 15% of a sample with approximately 150,000 clones, around 80% of them seen once. The chain recombines TRBV4-2 with TRBJ2-1; 9 bases match TRBD2. The clonotype was recovered from a woman between 40 and 55 years old in good health and CMV-seronegative. Sequenced: PBMCs. The CDR3 is CASSQVKLAGYNEQFF. CDR3 DNA: TGTGCCAGCAGCCAGGTAAAGCTAGCGGGATACAATGAGCAGTTCTTC.